The 23 T cell receptor beta chains below were found in one sample sequenced in a study of T cells in Graves' hyperthyroidism and ophthalmopathy. The source material, RNA transcripts, was used to amplify TCR beta CDR3 regions. When the TCR CDR3 underwent first-round RT-PCR, the HTBI primer set was used. TCRdb reprocessed the multiplex PCR reads with MiXCR, giving one entry per CDR3 protein. The sample has roughly 560,000 distinct CDR3 sequences, roughly 14% seen once. What was sequenced was blood. The receptor source for this set is a woman between 35 and 50 years old with Graves' ophthalmopathy.

This clonotype has only a few counts. This chain joins TRBV12-3 or TRBV12-4 and TRBJ1-1; D may be TRBD1 (6 bases). The CDR3 spans 14 residues. V was cut by 8 bases and J by 1 base, with 14 bases left in between. CDR3 bases: TGTGCCAGCCAACAGGGAAGGGGGAACACTGAAGCTTTCTTT. This encodes CASQQGRGNTEAFF.

The CDR3 loop is CASSTGQEQPQHF. In DNA form, the CDR3 reads TGTGCCAGCTCAACTGGACAGGAACAGCCCCAGCATTTT. The chain couples TRBV18 to TRBJ1-5; 7 nucleotides line up with TRBD1. The CDR3 consists of 13 residues. The trim removed 5 bases at V and 7 bases at J, leaving 5 bases unmatched. Germline values: CDR1 KGHSH, CDR2 LQKENI.

This clonotype was seen at least ten times. The V call is TRBV28, the J call TRBJ2-7; 7 positions agree with TRBD1. The CDR3 length is 14 residues. Trimming took 4 bases from V and 0 from J; bases not matched to a gene: 3. Per the germline V gene, CDR1 is MDHEN and CDR2 is SYDVKM. CDR3 DNA: TGTGCCAGCAGTTCCGGGGACAGCTCCTACGAGCAGTACTTC. It codes for CASSSGDSSYEQYF.

This clonotype was picked up many times. V usage is TRBV12-3 or TRBV12-4 and J usage is TRBJ1-2; 8 positions match TRBD1. The CDR3 is 14 amino acids. Trimming at V came to 4 bases and at J to 5 bases, leaving 6 bases not matched to a gene. The CDR3 region is CASSWGDRRYGYTF. In DNA, the CDR3 is TGTGCCAGCAGTTGGGGGGACAGGCGGTATGGCTACACCTTC.

The chain recombines TRBV20-1 with TRBJ1-1; 8 nucleotides match TRBD1. In germline, CDR1 is DFQATT, CDR2 SNEGSKA (reference sequence). The CDR3 is 17 residues long. The V gene end was trimmed by 3 bases and the J gene end by 0 bases; junction bases not matched to a gene: 12. The CDR3 loop is CSARNGQGRTMNTEAFF. For the CDR3, the DNA is TGCAGTGCTAGGAACGGACAGGGACGGACCATGAACACTGAAGCTTTCTTT.

This clonotype has ten or more counts. The chain uses TRBV7-2 and TRBJ1-3; D might be TRBD1 (5 bases). This CDR3 has 15 amino acids. V lost 3 bases and J 0 bases, leaving 9 bases between the germline ends. Germline loops: CDR1 SGHTA, CDR2 FQGNSA. DNA of the CDR3: TGTGCCAGCAGCTTGGGGCCTTTCTCTGGAAACACCATATATTTT. Translating it yields CASSLGPFSGNTIYF. Looking up the rest from reference TRBV7-2 and TRBJ1-3 gives the full variable domain: GAGVSQSPSNKVTEKGKDVELRCDPISGHTALYWYRQSLGQGLEFLIYFQGNSAPDKSGLPSDRFSAERTGGSVSTLTIQRTQQEDSAVYLCASSLGPFSGNTIYFGEGSWLTVV.

This clonotype was recorded many times. V is TRBV5-1 and J is TRBJ1-4, with TRBD1 matching 9 bases. The V segment lost 4 bases and the J segment 7 bases; nucleotides outside the gene matches: 8. The length of the CDR3 is 15 residues. Germline-derived CDR1 and CDR2 are SGHRS and YFSETQ. This chain's CDR3 is CASSLTGTGFEKLFF. DNA of the CDR3: TGCGCCAGCAGCCTTACCGGGACAGGGTTTGAAAAACTGTTTTTT.

This clonotype was counted many times. The CDR3 reads CAISESVGGPGEAFF. The CDR3 nucleotides are TGTGCCATCAGTGAGTCGGTTGGCGGGCCGGGGGAAGCTTTCTTT. The chain uses TRBV10-3 and TRBJ1-1, with unresolved D. Per the germline V gene, CDR1 is ENHRY and CDR2 is SYGVKD. The CDR3 runs 15 residues. The V gene lost 0 bases and the J gene lost 8 bases, with 16 bases spanning the gap.

The J gene is TRBJ1-6, the V gene TRBV10-3; TRBD1 aligns across 10 bases. J was trimmed by 9 bases and V by 6 bases; bases with no gene match: 5. The CDR3 is made up of 14 amino acids. Germline V gene sequence: CDR1 ENHRY, CDR2 SYGVKD. For the CDR3, the DNA is TGTGCCATCAGCTTCGGACAGGGGGGTTCACCCCTCCACTTT. Translating gives CAISFGQGGSPLHF.

This clonotype was seen repeatedly, ten times or more. CDR3 in amino acids: CASSRTVTSQETQYF. CDR3 in DNA: TGTGCCAGCAGCCGGACAGTAACATCGCAAGAGACCCAGTACTTC. The chain combines TRBV6-2 or TRBV6-3 with TRBJ2-5; D may be TRBD1 (6 bases). V shed 6 bases and J shed 2 bases, with 16 bases lying between them. This CDR3 spans 15 amino acids. Germline CDR1 MNHEY, CDR2 SVGEGT.

The table lists this clonotype with many counts. The V gene is TRBV28, the J gene TRBJ2-7, with 7 bases aligning to TRBD1. The germline CDR1 and CDR2 sequences are MDHEN and SYDVKM. The CDR3 contains 12 residues. After removal of 5 bases from V and 5 bases from J, the junction contained 3 bases not matched to a gene. The DNA for the CDR3 is TGTGCCAGCAGTAACAGGGGCCACGAGCAGTACTTC. Its protein is CASSNRGHEQYF.

This clonotype has at least ten counts. The J gene is TRBJ2-2, the V gene TRBV7-2; 9 nucleotides align to TRBD2. Germline V gene data show CDR1 as SGHTA and CDR2 as FQGNSA. Unmatched junction bases numbered 2, after V lost 3 bases and J lost 6 bases. The CDR3 is 14 residues long. For the CDR3, the DNA is TGTGCCAGCAGCTTCGGCGGGAGGGCCGGGGAGCTGTTTTTT. Protein sequence: CASSFGGRAGELFF. The complete variable domain, with remaining parts taken from reference TRBV7-2 and TRBJ2-2, reads GAGVSQSPSNKVTEKGKDVELRCDPISGHTALYWYRQSLGQGLEFLIYFQGNSAPDKSGLPSDRFSAERTGGSVSTLTIQRTQQEDSAVYLCASSFGGRAGELFFGEGSRLTVL.

There are a few counts of this clonotype. The chain combines TRBV19 with TRBJ2-6, with 7 bases matching TRBD2. The CDR3 covers 17 residues. Germline lookup yields CDR1 LNHDA and CDR2 SQIVND (reference sequence). Losses at the gene ends were 0 bases for V and 0 bases for J; bases not matched to a gene: 2. The CDR3 protein is CASSIDGGSSGANVLTF. CDR3 DNA: TGTGCCAGTAGTATAGACGGCGGGAGCTCTGGGGCCAACGTCCTGACTTTC.

This clonotype has at least ten counts. V is TRBV5-1 and J is TRBJ2-7; either TRBD1 or TRBD2 may fit D (7 bases each). CDR1 is SGHRS and CDR2 is YFSETQ in the germline V gene. The CDR3 is made up of 14 amino acids. Trimming removed 2 bases from V and 2 bases from J, with 11 bases in between. The CDR3 loop is CASSFQGGTYEQYF. As DNA, the CDR3 is TGCGCCAGCAGCTTTCAGGGGGGGACCTACGAGCAGTACTTC.

This clonotype was seen repeatedly, ten times or more. V gene TRBV6-1 combines with J gene TRBJ1-1; D remains ambiguous. Trimming cost V 8 bases and J 6 bases, with 19 bases left between them. CDR1 is MNHNS, CDR2 SASEGT, per germline. The CDR3 extends over 14 amino acids. Here the CDR3 reads CASGSRDRGSEAFF. For the CDR3, the DNA is TGTGCCAGCGGCTCCCGTGATCGGGGTTCTGAAGCTTTCTTT.

This clonotype was counted ten times or more. The chain joins TRBV6-5 to TRBJ1-2; D call uncertain. CDR3 size: 13 residues. Germline loops: CDR1 MNHEY, CDR2 SVGAGI. Trimming shortened V by 0 bases and J by 5 bases, and 7 bases separated the two germline ends. CDR3 sequence reads: CASSYSPKYGYTF. The CDR3 DNA reads as TGTGCCAGCAGTTACTCGCCCAAATATGGCTACACCTTC.

The chain joins TRBV15 to TRBJ1-2; 8 bases map to TRBD1. The CDR3 loop spans 15 amino acids. Germline loops: CDR1 LNHNV, CDR2 YYDKDF (reference sequence). The junction had 7 bases not matched to a gene; V was cut back by 3 bases and J by 4 bases. The CDR3 reads CATSRDQGASYGYTF. DNA of the CDR3: TGTGCCACCAGCAGGGACCAGGGGGCGTCCTATGGCTACACCTTC. Supplemented by reference TRBV15 and TRBJ1-2, the full variable domain reads DAMVIQNPRYQVTQFGKPVTLSCSQTLNHNVMYWYQQKSSQAPKLLFHYYDKDFNNEADTPDNFQSRRPNTSFCFLDIRSPGLGDTAMYLCATSRDQGASYGYTFGSGTRLTVV.

The CDR3 DNA sequence: TGTGCCAGCAGCTTAGGAGGGTTTGGGACCCAGTACTTC. Residues: CASSLGGFGTQYF. The chain joins TRBV7-2 to TRBJ2-5; a possible D gene is TRBD2 (5 bases). CDR3 length: 13 residues. The ends were cut back, 1 base at V and 7 bases at J, with 10 bases in the middle. Germline CDR1 is SGHTA and CDR2 is FQGNSA.

This sequence joins TRBV12-3 or TRBV12-4 and TRBJ1-2, with 9 bases matching TRBD1. Unmatched junction bases numbered 11, after V lost 5 bases and J lost 4 bases. The CDR3 sequence is 16 residues long. The CDR3 sequence: CASSPRTGDGGYGYTF. CDR3 coding DNA: TGTGCCAGCAGTCCGAGGACAGGGGATGGGGGCTATGGCTACACCTTC.

This clonotype was counted ten times or more. The chain employs TRBV6-5 and TRBJ1-5; D ambiguous. Germline assignment: CDR1 MNHEY and CDR2 SVGAGI. The CDR3 is 15 residues long. V shed 0 bases and J shed 6 bases, with 12 bases lying between them. The CDR3 spells CASSYSVGVGQPQHF. As DNA, the CDR3 is TGTGCCAGCAGTTACTCTGTCGGGGTTGGTCAGCCCCAGCATTTT.

This clonotype occurred many times. The chain combines TRBV6-2 or TRBV6-3 with TRBJ2-7, with D possibly TRBD1 on 6 matching bases. The CDR3 has 14 residues. The germline CDR1 and CDR2 sequences are MNHEY and SVGEGT. With 6 bases removed from V and 1 base from J, the gap between germline ends came to 13 bases. The CDR3 sequence: CASRGTTHSYEQYF. CDR3 nucleotides: TGTGCCAGCAGGGGGACAACTCATTCCTACGAGCAGTACTTC.

This clonotype was observed at least ten times. The chain has TRBV19 and TRBJ2-2; no firm D call. The germline CDR1 and CDR2 sequences are LNHDA and SQIVND (reference sequence). With 3 bases removed from V and 6 bases from J, the gap between germline ends came to 11 bases. This CDR3 spans 14 amino acids. In DNA form, the CDR3 reads TGTGCCAGTAGTATCCTATCTATCGCCGGGGAGCTGTTTTTT. Protein sequence: CASSILSIAGELFF.

The V gene is TRBV2, the J gene TRBJ2-7; D not resolved. The CDR3 runs to 16 residues. V lost 5 bases, J lost 0 bases, and 17 bases lay in between. The germline V gene has CDR1 SNHLY and CDR2 FYNNEI. In DNA, the CDR3 is TGTGCCAGCAGTCTACCCCCCGGTGGGTCCTCCTACGAGCAGTACTTC. Amino acid sequence: CASSLPPGGSSYEQYF. Full variable domain (missing parts from reference TRBV2 and TRBJ2-7): EPEVTQTPSHQVTQMGQEVILRCVPISNHLYFYWYRQILGQKVEFLVSFYNNEISEKSEIFDDQFSVERPDGSNFTLKIRSTKLEDSAMYFCASSLPPGGSSYEQYFGPGTRLTVT.